This record concerns one T cell receptor beta chain sequence. The sample originates from a study of shared clonotypes between healthy human individuals. The CDR3 runs 14 residues. V shed 2 bases and J shed 2 bases, with 10 bases lying between them. Looked up from germline, CDR1 is SNHLY and CDR2 is FYNNEI. Generated by immunoSEQ multiplex PCR, the TCRdb table keeps only in-frame clones and is missing some. The table records some 500,000 clones, approximately 71% of them present only once. The sequence was collected from a woman aged 40 to 49 in good health. Some clones in this sample may be carry-over from other donors' samples. This chain links TRBV2 with TRBJ2-7; D is perhaps TRBD1 (6 bases). Sequencing was done on a sample of PBMCs. The CDR3 nucleotides are TGTGCCAGCAGTGAACAGGGGCGAACCTACGAGCAGTACTTC. Residues: CASSEQGRTYEQYF.